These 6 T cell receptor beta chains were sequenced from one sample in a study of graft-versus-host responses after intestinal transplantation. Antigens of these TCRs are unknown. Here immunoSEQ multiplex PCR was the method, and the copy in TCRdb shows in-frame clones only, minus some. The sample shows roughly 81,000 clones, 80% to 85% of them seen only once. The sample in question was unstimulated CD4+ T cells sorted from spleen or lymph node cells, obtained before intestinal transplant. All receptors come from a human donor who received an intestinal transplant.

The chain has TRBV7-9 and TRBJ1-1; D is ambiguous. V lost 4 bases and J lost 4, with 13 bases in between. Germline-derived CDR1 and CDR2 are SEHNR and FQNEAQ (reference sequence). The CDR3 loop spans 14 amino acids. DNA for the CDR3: TGTGCCAGCAGCTCTTGGAGGGTAGGCACTGAAGCTTTCTTT. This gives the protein CASSSWRVGTEAFF.

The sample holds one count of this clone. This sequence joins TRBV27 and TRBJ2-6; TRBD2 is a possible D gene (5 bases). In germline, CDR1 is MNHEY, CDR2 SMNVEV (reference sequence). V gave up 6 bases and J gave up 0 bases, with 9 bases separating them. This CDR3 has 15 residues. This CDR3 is CASRPGSSGANVLTF. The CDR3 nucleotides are TGTGCCAGCAGGCCGGGAAGCTCTGGGGCCAACGTCCTGACTTTC.

In nucleotides, the CDR3 is TGCGCCAGCAGCAGGACCCGGGACATTGGAAACACCATATATTTT. Amino acid sequence: CASSRTRDIGNTIYF. The V gene is TRBV5-1, the J gene TRBJ1-3; maybe TRBD1 (6 bases). The germline CDR1 and CDR2 sequences are SGHRS and YFSETQ. CDR3 length: 15 amino acids. V was clipped by 4 bases and J by 3 bases, with 14 bases between them. Filled out from reference TRBV5-1 and TRBJ1-3, the complete variable domain reads KAGVTQTPRYLIKTRGQQVTLSCSPISGHRSVSWYQQTPGQGLQFLFEYFSETQRNKGNFPGRFSGRQFSNSRSEMNVSTLELGDSALYLCASSRTRDIGNTIYFGEGSWLTVV.

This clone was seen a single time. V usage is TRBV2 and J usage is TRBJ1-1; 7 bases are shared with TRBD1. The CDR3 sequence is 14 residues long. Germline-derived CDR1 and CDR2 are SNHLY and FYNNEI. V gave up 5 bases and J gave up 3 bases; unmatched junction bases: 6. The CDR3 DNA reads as TGTGCCAGCAGTATTCTCGACAGGGACACTGAAGCTTTCTTT. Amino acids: CASSILDRDTEAFF.

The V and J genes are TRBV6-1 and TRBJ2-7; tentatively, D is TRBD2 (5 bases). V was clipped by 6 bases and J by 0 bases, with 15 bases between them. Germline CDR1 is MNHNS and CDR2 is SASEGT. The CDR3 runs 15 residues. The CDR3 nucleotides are TGTGCCAGCAGGTCTGGACTGTTGAGCTCCTACGAGCAGTACTTC. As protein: CASRSGLLSSYEQYF.

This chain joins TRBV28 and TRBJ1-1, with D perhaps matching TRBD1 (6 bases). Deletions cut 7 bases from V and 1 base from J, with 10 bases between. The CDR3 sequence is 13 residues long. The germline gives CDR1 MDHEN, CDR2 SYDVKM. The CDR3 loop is CASIPGQNTEAFF. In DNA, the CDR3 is TGTGCCAGCATACCGGGACAGAACACTGAAGCTTTCTTT.